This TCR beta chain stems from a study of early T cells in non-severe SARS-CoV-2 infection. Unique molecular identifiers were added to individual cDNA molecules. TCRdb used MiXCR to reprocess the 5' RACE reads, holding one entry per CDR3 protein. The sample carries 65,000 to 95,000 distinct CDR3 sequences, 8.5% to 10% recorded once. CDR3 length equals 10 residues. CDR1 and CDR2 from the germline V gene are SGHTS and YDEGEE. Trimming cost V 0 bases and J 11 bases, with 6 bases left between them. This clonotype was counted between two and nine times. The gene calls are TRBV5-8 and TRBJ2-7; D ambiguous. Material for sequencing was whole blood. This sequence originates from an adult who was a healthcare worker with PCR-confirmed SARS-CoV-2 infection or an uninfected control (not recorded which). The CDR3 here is CASSLVGEYF. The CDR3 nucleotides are TGTGCCAGCAGCTTGGTTGGGGAGTACTTC.